Listed below are T cell receptor beta chains from one sample, sequenced in a study of blood T cell repertoires in COVID-19. TCRdb's table, derived via immunoSEQ multiplex PCR, lists solely in-frame clones and lacks some. The sample consists of 150,000 to 200,000 clones, around 87% of them appearing once. Input material: peripheral blood. These receptors originate from a man in his forties with active or convalescent COVID-19. CDR3s leave out the opening cysteine and the closing phenylalanine or tryptophan. A D gene is named only where the DNA matches it firmly. Size tells how often a clone was seen (once, few, many) or the class of an expanded clone, and some rows leave it out.

>TRBV30|TRBD1|-|TRBJ2-5
AWSRDRVYQETQY
>TRBV2|-|-|TRBJ1-6
ASSVQGQDNSPLH
>TRBV4-2|TRBD2|-|TRBJ2-1
ASSQRGGNLRDEQF
>TRBV7-9|-|once|TRBJ1-4
ASSLGQTVTNEKLF
>TRBV10-3|TRBD2|few|TRBJ2-3
ASPGLAGGEHTQY
>TRBV29-1|-|once|TRBJ1-1
SGGGRNTEAF
>TRBV24-1|-|-|TRBJ2-1
ATGQNNEQF
>TRBV4-1|-|-|TRBJ2-2
ASSRESRAGELF
>TRBV10-3|TRBD2|-|TRBJ2-6
AISERTSGGSKNSGANVLT
>TRBV5-1|-|-|TRBJ1-2
ASSLDPLANYGYT
>TRBV28|-|-|TRBJ2-7
ASKNRDPYEQY
>TRBV4-2|TRBD2|few|TRBJ2-1
ASRWEMASGSPYNEQF
>TRBV2|-|-|TRBJ1-1
ASSGVGAAEAF
>TRBV7-2|-|-|TRBJ1-1
ASSPRGFMNTEAF
>TRBV4-1|TRBD1|-|TRBJ2-7
ASSQGPGQGAREQY
>TRBV29-1|-|-|TRBJ1-1
SAQGGGYMNTEAF
>TRBV6-5|TRBD1|-|TRBJ1-4
ASRPGQSTNEKLF
>TRBV6-5|TRBD1|-|TRBJ1-6
ASSPYGTDNSPLH
>TRBV4-2|-|-|TRBJ2-7
ASSRSPQGYEQY
>TRBV28|TRBD1|-|TRBJ2-7
ASRGTGPLYEQY
>TRBV18|-|-|TRBJ1-4
ASSPLMSQDSGEKLF
>TRBV4-2|TRBD1|-|TRBJ2-5
ASSQNSGTGISETQY
>TRBV11-3|TRBD2|-|TRBJ2-3
ASSSRGAGDTQY
>TRBV19|-|-|TRBJ1-2
ASRARPRGSNYGYT
>TRBV10-3|TRBD1|-|TRBJ1-1
AISGRQGNTEAF
>TRBV27|TRBD1|-|TRBJ2-7
ASSRGPSSYEQY
>TRBV6-2/TRBV6-3|-|-|TRBJ2-7
ASSKAGLDSYEQY
>TRBV27|-|few|TRBJ2-3
ASSLSYGQGEDTQY
>TRBV9|-|-|TRBJ1-5
ASSVGVRSIGSSNQPQH
>TRBV27|TRBD1|-|TRBJ1-6
ASSLNGQGGNSPLH
>TRBV3-1/TRBV3-2|-|-|TRBJ2-5
ASSPTYRTQETQY
>TRBV19|TRBD1|-|TRBJ1-2
ASSEPSGTGGLSPVGYT
>TRBV27|-|-|TRBJ1-1
ASSLTVLGGAF
>TRBV28|-|-|TRBJ1-5
ASTPTTGQQEPQH
>TRBV6-5|-|-|TRBJ1-5
ASAATSSRPQH
>TRBV10-3|-|-|TRBJ2-1
AISEAGSNEQF
>TRBV6-5|TRBD1|-|TRBJ2-7
ASRGTVYEQY
>TRBV28|-|-|TRBJ1-5
ASRLTHIQPQH
>TRBV10-3|-|-|TRBJ1-1
ATRRNSGVTSTEAF
>TRBV30|-|-|TRBJ2-7
AWRGVGLGEQY
>TRBV4-1|-|-|TRBJ2-7
ASSQIQGNEQY
>TRBV14|-|-|TRBJ1-1
ASSLQGNTEAF
>TRBV10-3|-|-|TRBJ1-2
AISDQGYGYT
>TRBV7-8|-|-|TRBJ1-4
ASSLAGLSEKLF
>TRBV5-5|TRBD2|-|TRBJ2-2
ASSSEAGVNTGELF
>TRBV6-6|TRBD1|-|TRBJ1-1
ASSKGTAYTEAF
>TRBV28|-|-|TRBJ1-2
ASSPRQAPYGYT
>TRBV15|-|many|TRBJ2-2
ATSRGPAGAGVLTGELF
>TRBV30|-|-|TRBJ1-4
AWSQRGEKLF
>TRBV9|TRBD1|-|TRBJ1-6
ASSVMDRGDSPLH
>TRBV28|TRBD1|-|TRBJ2-7
ASRSLGTGLSYEQY